The rows below give T cell receptor beta chains drawn from one sample of a study of blood T cell repertoires in COVID-19. Data came from immunoSEQ multiplex PCR; TCRdb stores just in-frame clones and leaves some out. Of over 250,000 clones listed, around 90% were seen once; the top ten hold roughly 10%. The sequenced sample consisted of peripheral blood. The receptors were sampled from a woman in her 70s with COVID-19, enrolled during active disease. The CDR3 runs from the conserved cysteine through the conserved F or W. A D gene is named only where the DNA matches it firmly. Only part of the rows carry a size: once, few, many, or a class if the clone is expanded.

D gene	J gene	V gene	clone size	CDR3 DNA	CDR3 protein
-	TRBJ2-5	TRBV6-5	-	TGTGCCAGCACCAGACAAGAGACCCAGTACTTC	CASTRQETQYF
TRBD2	TRBJ2-1	TRBV5-6	-	TGTGCCAGCAGCTTCCCCGGGGGGGCCAATGAGCAGTTCTTC	CASSFPGGANEQFF
TRBD2	TRBJ2-7	TRBV19	-	TGTGCCAGTAGTCTCAAGCCCAGCGGGAGCTCCTACGAGCAGTACTTC	CASSLKPSGSSYEQYF
-	TRBJ1-1	TRBV4-1	-	TGCGCCAGCAGCCAACAGGGCAGGACTGAAGCTTTCTTT	CASSQQGRTEAFF
TRBD2	TRBJ2-1	TRBV9	-	TGTGCCAGCAGCCCCACCCTCTTGGGACTAGTAAAGTTCTTC	CASSPTLLGLVKFF
-	TRBJ2-3	TRBV5-6	-	TGTGCCAGCAGCGCCAGGGCATCTAGCACAGATACGCAGTATTTT	CASSARASSTDTQYF
TRBD2	TRBJ2-5	TRBV7-9	-	TGTGCCAGCAGCGAACTGACTAGCGGGAAGGAGACCCAGTACTTC	CASSELTSGKETQYF
TRBD1	TRBJ2-7	TRBV5-1	once	TGCGCCAGCAGCCAATACCGGGACAGTCTACACGAGCAGTACTTC	CASSQYRDSLHEQYF
-	TRBJ2-1	TRBV7-9	once	TGTGCCAGCACCCCGGGACTCAATGAGCAGTTCTTC	CASTPGLNEQFF
TRBD1	TRBJ2-2	TRBV9	-	TGTGCCAGCACCCGGACAGGGATGAACACCGGGGAGCTGTTTTTT	CASTRTGMNTGELFF
-	TRBJ1-1	TRBV12-3/TRBV12-4	-	TGTGCCAGCAGTGAAACAGGGTGGTCTGAAGCTTTCTTT	CASSETGWSEAFF
-	TRBJ2-5	TRBV11-2	-	TGTGCCAGCAGCTTGGACAGCCTCCGAGGAGAGACCCAGTACTTC	CASSLDSLRGETQYF
-	TRBJ2-3	TRBV20-1	once	TGCAGTGCCGTCCCGACAGATACGCAGTATTTT	CSAVPTDTQYF
TRBD1	TRBJ1-5	TRBV6-1	-	TGTGCCAGCAGTGAATTAGGGGGCATTGATCAGCCCCAGCATTTT	CASSELGGIDQPQHF
TRBD1	TRBJ2-7	TRBV27	-	TGTGCCAGCAGTTTGTGGGACAGAACCTACGAGCAGTACTTC	CASSLWDRTYEQYF
-	TRBJ1-5	TRBV30	-	TGTGCCTGGAGTTCTGGCAGATATAGCAATCAGCCCCAGCATTTT	CAWSSGRYSNQPQHF
-	TRBJ1-1	TRBV29-1	-	TGCAGCACCGGCGGGGGGCGCCTTGAAGCTTTCTTT	CSTGGGRLEAFF
-	TRBJ1-4	TRBV27	few	TGTGCCAGCAGTTTGTTAGGGAGTCAGGAAAAACTGTTTTTT	CASSLLGSQEKLFF
TRBD1	TRBJ2-7	TRBV28	-	TGTGCCAGCAGCCCCCGGGACAGCCGCTCCTACGAGCAGTACTTC	CASSPRDSRSYEQYF
-	TRBJ1-4	TRBV19	few	TGTGCCAGTAGTATTGGCGCGGACAATAATGAAAAACTGTTTTTT	CASSIGADNNEKLFF
TRBD1	TRBJ1-3	TRBV5-8	-	TGTGCCAGCAGCCCGGGACAGGCCTTTGGAAACACCATATATTTT	CASSPGQAFGNTIYF
-	TRBJ2-5	TRBV6-5	once	TGTGCCAGCAGTTACAAACAGCAGGAGACCCAGTACTTC	CASSYKQQETQYF
-	TRBJ1-5	TRBV29-1	-	TGCAGCGTGGGAACAGGTTCCAATCAGCCCCAGCATTTT	CSVGTGSNQPQHF
-	TRBJ1-5	TRBV4-3	-	TGCGCCAGCAGCCAAAAAGTGTCAGGGAATCAGCCCCAGCATTTT	CASSQKVSGNQPQHF
-	TRBJ2-7	TRBV27	-	TGTGCCAGCGGGCAGGAAAGGTCCTACGAGCAGTACTTC	CASGQERSYEQYF
-	TRBJ2-1	TRBV18	once	TGTGCCAGCTCAACGGGTCATTTTGAGCAGTTCTTC	CASSTGHFEQFF
-	TRBJ2-7	TRBV6-6	-	TGTGCCAGCAGTTCCTTCCAGGGATCCTACGAGCAGTACTTC	CASSSFQGSYEQYF
TRBD2	TRBJ2-1	TRBV5-1	-	TGCGCCAGCAGCCCATCTAGCGGGAGGGCCCATGAGCAGTTCTTC	CASSPSSGRAHEQFF
TRBD2	TRBJ2-5	TRBV10-3	once	TGTGCCATCAGTGAGTTGAGCGGGAGGGGCCAAGAGACCCAGTACTTC	CAISELSGRGQETQYF
TRBD2	TRBJ2-5	TRBV3-1/TRBV3-2	-	TGTGCCAGCAGCCTGGCGGGGGCCCAGTACTTC	CASSLAGAQYF
-	TRBJ1-2	TRBV28	-	TGTGCCAGCAGACCTCTCGGGGGAAACTATGGCTACACCTTC	CASRPLGGNYGYTF
-	TRBJ2-7	TRBV20-1	-	TGCAGTGCTAGAGTACTCGACGAGCAGTACTTC	CSARVLDEQYF
-	TRBJ2-1	TRBV12-3/TRBV12-4	-	TGTGCCAGCTCCGGGACAATGTACAATGAGCAGTTCTTC	CASSGTMYNEQFF
TRBD2	TRBJ2-2	TRBV3-1/TRBV3-2	-	TGTGCCAGCAGCCAAGGGACCCCGGGAGGAACCGGGGAGCTGTTTTTT	CASSQGTPGGTGELFF
TRBD1	TRBJ1-5	TRBV14	once	TGTGCCAGCAGCCCTCGGGACAGGGAGGCCGGGCAGCCCCAGCATTTT	CASSPRDREAGQPQHF
TRBD2	TRBJ2-2	TRBV7-2	-	TGTGCCAGCAGCTTAGGAGCTTTAAGCGGGGGGAACACCGGGGAGCTGTTTTTT	CASSLGALSGGNTGELFF